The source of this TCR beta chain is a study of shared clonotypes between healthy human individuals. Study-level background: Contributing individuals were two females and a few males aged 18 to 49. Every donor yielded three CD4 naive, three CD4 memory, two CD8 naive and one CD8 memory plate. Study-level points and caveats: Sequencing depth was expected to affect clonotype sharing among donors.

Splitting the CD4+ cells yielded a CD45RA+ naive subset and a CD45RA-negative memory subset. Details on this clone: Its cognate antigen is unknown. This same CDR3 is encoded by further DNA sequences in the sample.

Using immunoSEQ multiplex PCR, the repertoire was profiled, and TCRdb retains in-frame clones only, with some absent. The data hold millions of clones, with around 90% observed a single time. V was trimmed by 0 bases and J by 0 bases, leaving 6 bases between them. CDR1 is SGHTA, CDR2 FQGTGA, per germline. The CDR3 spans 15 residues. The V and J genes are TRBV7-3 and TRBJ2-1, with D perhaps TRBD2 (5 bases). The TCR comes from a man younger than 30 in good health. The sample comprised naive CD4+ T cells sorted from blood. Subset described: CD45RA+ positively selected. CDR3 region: CASSLTGSSYNEQFF. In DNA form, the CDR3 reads TGTGCCAGCAGCTTAACGGGGAGCTCCTACAATGAGCAGTTCTTC.